A selection of T cell receptor beta chains follows, all from one sample in a study of T-cell memory formation after mild COVID-19. MiXCR was run by TCRdb on the 5' RACE reads, yielding one entry per CDR3 protein. The table includes around 80,000 distinct CDR3 sequences, over 10% detected once. Sequenced sample: PBMCs or a T cell subset sorted from them (not recorded which). These receptors were obtained from a man aged 18 to 30 who had mild COVID-19 (a few samples of this study predate the infection). Cell type and time point are not known. Both conserved end residues are part of each CDR3. The order of the fields is clone size, D gene, V gene, J gene, CDR3 protein, CDR3 DNA. A D gene is named only where the DNA matches it firmly. Size is omitted from some rows. Given values are once, few, many or a class for expanded clones.

.,TRBD1,TRBV19,TRBJ2-1,CASSIASGGEGNEQFF,TGTGCCAGTAGTATAGCGTCAGGGGGAGAGGGCAATGAGCAGTTCTTC
many,TRBD1,TRBV29-1,TRBJ2-3,CSVETWDRGLLAQDTQYF,TGCAGCGTTGAGACTTGGGACAGGGGACTCCTAGCACAAGATACGCAGTATTTT
.,.,TRBV6-6,TRBJ2-5,CASSWPDSQETQYF,TGTGCCAGCAGTTGGCCAGACAGCCAAGAGACCCAGTACTTC
.,TRBD1,TRBV7-9,TRBJ2-1,CASSPDGTAAIEQFF,TGTGCCAGCAGCCCCGACGGGACAGCCGCAATAGAGCAGTTCTTC
.,.,TRBV7-8,TRBJ2-2,CASSLVGDMNTGELFF,TGTGCCAGCAGCTTGGTGGGGGACATGAACACCGGGGAGCTGTTTTTT
few,.,TRBV6-2/TRBV6-3,TRBJ1-6,CASDRGREVENLHF,TGTGCCAGCGATCGGGGGAGGGAGGTCGAAAACCTCCACTTT
few,.,TRBV2,TRBJ2-1,CASSIVSGAGSSNEQFF,TGTGCCAGCAGTATAGTTTCGGGGGCTGGCTCGAGCAATGAGCAGTTCTTC
few,.,TRBV29-1,TRBJ2-5,CSVLDSLIRETQYF,TGCAGCGTCCTGGACAGCCTGATTCGAGAGACCCAGTACTTC
.,.,TRBV7-2,TRBJ1-2,CASSTLRVHPWGYTF,TGTGCCAGCAGCACACTTCGGGTCCATCCCTGGGGCTACACCTTC
.,.,TRBV2,TRBJ2-1,CASRVEGVSGWSSYNEQFF,TGTGCCAGCAGGGTTGAGGGGGTTAGCGGGTGGAGCTCCTACAATGAGCAGTTCTTC
few,.,TRBV5-6,TRBJ1-5,CASSLPGGNQPQHF,TGTGCCAGCAGCTTGCCAGGGGGCAATCAGCCCCAGCATTTT
.,.,TRBV6-5,TRBJ2-7,CASSVPGEQYF,TGTGCCAGCAGTGTCCCCGGGGAGCAGTACTTC
few,.,TRBV4-1,TRBJ2-1,CASSQEQGLEQFF,TGCGCCAGCAGCCAAGAACAGGGACTTGAGCAGTTCTTC
few,TRBD1,TRBV6-6,TRBJ2-4,CASSSTGGFTAKNIQYF,TGTGCCAGCAGTTCCACAGGGGGCTTTACGGCCAAAAACATTCAGTACTTC
.,TRBD1,TRBV4-3,TRBJ2-7,CASSPDRGPYEQYF,TGCGCCAGCAGCCCGGACAGGGGTCCCTACGAGCAGTACTTC
.,.,TRBV29-1,TRBJ2-7,CSVVVAAYEQYF,TGCAGCGTTGTAGTAGCAGCTTACGAGCAGTACTTC
few,TRBD1,TRBV6-1,TRBJ2-7,CATSGQAREQYF,TGTGCCACGAGCGGACAGGCGAGAGAGCAGTACTTC
.,TRBD1,TRBV3-1,TRBJ1-1,CASSQATGAAANTEAFF,TGTGCCAGCAGCCAAGCGACAGGGGCCGCAGCGAACACTGAAGCTTTCTTT
.,.,TRBV7-6,TRBJ2-5,CASSLGWAPETQYF,TGTGCCAGCAGCTTAGGCTGGGCCCCGGAGACCCAGTACTTC
.,TRBD1,TRBV7-9,TRBJ2-7,CASSGTESYEQYF,TGTGCCAGCAGCGGGACAGAATCCTACGAGCAGTACTTC
few,.,TRBV7-3,TRBJ1-1,CASSPRVGAVNTEAFF,TGTGCCAGCAGCCCCCGGGTGGGAGCCGTGAACACTGAAGCTTTCTTT
.,.,TRBV12-3/TRBV12-4,TRBJ2-5,CASNTGPGETQYF,TGTGCCAGCAACACAGGTCCCGGAGAGACCCAGTACTTC
.,TRBD2,TRBV25-1,TRBJ2-7,CASSGLGGGAYFHEQYF,TGTGCCAGCAGTGGCCTGGGCGGGGGAGCTTATTTCCACGAGCAGTACTTC
few,TRBD1,TRBV5-1,TRBJ1-6,CASSRRTQSGGRDSPLHF,TGCGCCAGCAGCCGCCGGACTCAGTCAGGGGGGAGGGATTCACCCCTCCACTTT
few,.,TRBV2,TRBJ1-2,CASSEGAGEGYTF,TGTGCCAGCAGTGAAGGTGCAGGGGAGGGCTACACCTTC
.,TRBD2,TRBV7-3,TRBJ2-7,CASSLGLAGAYEQYF,TGTGCCAGCAGCTTAGGCCTAGCGGGGGCCTACGAGCAGTACTTC
few,TRBD1,TRBV7-3,TRBJ2-1,CASSEGTGLYNEQFF,TGTGCCAGCAGCGAAGGGACAGGGCTCTACAATGAGCAGTTCTTC
.,TRBD1,TRBV4-1,TRBJ1-2,CASSQAGDRPRYGYTF,TGCGCCAGCAGCCAGGCAGGGGACAGGCCGCGCTATGGCTACACCTTC
many,TRBD1,TRBV7-2,TRBJ1-5,CASSSGQGNQPQHF,TGTGCCAGCAGCTCCGGACAGGGTAATCAGCCCCAGCATTTT
.,TRBD2,TRBV20-1,TRBJ2-3,CSARAGGDPDTQYF,TGCAGTGCTAGAGCCGGGGGGGATCCAGATACGCAGTATTTT
.,.,TRBV4-3,TRBJ1-6,CASSLGENSPLHF,TGCGCCAGCAGCCTAGGTGAGAATTCACCCCTCCACTTT
.,TRBD1,TRBV19,TRBJ2-2,CASAGGNPGELFF,TGTGCCAGTGCAGGGGGAAATCCCGGGGAGCTGTTTTTT
.,.,TRBV5-1,TRBJ1-2,CASRSTSRAGENYGYTF,TGCGCCAGCAGATCAACATCTCGGGCAGGGGAAAACTATGGCTACACCTTC
few,.,TRBV29-1,TRBJ2-3,CSVEADRTDTQYF,TGCAGCGTTGAAGCCGACAGAACAGATACGCAGTATTTT
few,.,TRBV13,TRBJ1-5,CASSLTPNQPQHF,TGTGCCAGCAGCTTAACTCCCAATCAGCCCCAGCATTTT
.,.,TRBV6-2/TRBV6-3,TRBJ2-3,CASSDSGPVDTQYF,TGTGCCAGCAGTGACTCGGGGCCGGTAGATACGCAGTATTTT
.,TRBD2,TRBV4-1,TRBJ2-1,CASGGGLAGGRSYNEQFF,TGCGCCAGCGGCGGAGGACTAGCGGGGGGACGTTCCTACAATGAGCAGTTCTTC
.,.,TRBV21-1,TRBJ2-1,CASSTWGGGASYEQFF,.
.,.,TRBV7-8,TRBJ2-5,CASSLGLRETQYF,TGTGCCAGCAGCTTAGGCCTCCGGGAGACCCAGTACTTC
.,TRBD1,TRBV5-1,TRBJ2-1,CASSLPDRVNEQFF,TGCGCCAGCAGCCTCCCGGACAGGGTCAATGAGCAGTTCTTC
.,TRBD1,TRBV6-6,TRBJ2-2,CASSRDRESTGELFF,TGTGCCAGCAGTCGGGACAGGGAGTCCACCGGGGAGCTGTTTTTT
many,.,TRBV7-2,TRBJ2-7,CASSPSEPYEQYF,TGTGCCAGCAGCCCCTCTGAGCCCTACGAGCAGTACTTC
few,.,TRBV6-1,TRBJ2-3,CASRYGIGQYF,TGTGCCAGCAGGTACGGCATTGGGCAGTATTTT
few,TRBD2,TRBV7-2,TRBJ2-1,CASSFRLAGGNEQFF,TGTGCCAGCAGCTTCAGACTAGCGGGGGGGAATGAGCAGTTCTTC
.,.,TRBV7-9,TRBJ1-2,CASSLQGTNYGYTF,TGTGCCAGCAGCTTACAGGGAACTAACTATGGCTACACCTTC
.,TRBD1,TRBV6-6,TRBJ1-3,CASTYSYIPRGDRSGNTIYF,TGTGCCAGCACCTACAGTTACATACCCCGCGGGGACAGATCTGGAAACACCATATATTTT
.,.,TRBV7-6,TRBJ1-5,CASSTQEGQPQHF,TGTGCCAGCAGTACACAGGAGGGGCAGCCCCAGCATTTT
few,TRBD1,TRBV2,TRBJ1-1,CASRDRGAWWTEAFF,TGTGCCAGCAGGGACAGGGGGGCTTGGTGGACTGAAGCTTTCTTT
few,.,TRBV18,TRBJ1-1,CASSSRPYTNTEAFF,TGTGCCAGCTCATCCCGACCGTACACTAACACTGAAGCTTTCTTT